What follows is one TCR beta chain and its context. The antigen remains unidentified. The sample is drawn from a study of T cells in Graves' hyperthyroidism and ophthalmopathy. Study at large: Specimen type is peripheral blood, collected at initial diagnosis prior to any treatment.

Amplification of TCR beta CDR3 regions was performed using RNA transcripts as template. The HTBI set primed first-round TCR CDR3 RT-PCR. TCRdb re-called the multiplex PCR reads through MiXCR, storing one row per CDR3 protein. Seen here are hundreds of thousands of distinct CDR3 sequences, roughly 32% observed once, and the top ten hold around 30%. Patients aged 18 to 65 had newly diagnosed hyperthyroidism that had lasted under 2 months. For the diagnoses, clinical symptoms, serum thyroxine and TRAb, thyroid ultrasound and orbital computed tomography were used. CDR1 and CDR2 from the germline V gene are SGHTS and YDEGEE. This CDR3 is built from 17 residues. V shed 7 bases and J shed 1 base, with 24 bases lying between them. Whole-study findings and limits: Classification by a 13 V-J model distinguished ophthalmopathy from stable hyperthyroidism.

This chain joins TRBV5-8 and TRBJ2-7; D is perhaps TRBD1 or TRBD2 (6 bases each). The receptor was isolated from a woman aged 40 to 55 with Graves' hyperthyroidism. Sequencing was carried out using blood. The chain's CDR3 is CASLRGALGGLSYEQYF. Written as DNA, the CDR3 is TGTGCCAGCTTACGGGGAGCCTTAGGGGGGTTGTCCTACGAGCAGTACTTC.